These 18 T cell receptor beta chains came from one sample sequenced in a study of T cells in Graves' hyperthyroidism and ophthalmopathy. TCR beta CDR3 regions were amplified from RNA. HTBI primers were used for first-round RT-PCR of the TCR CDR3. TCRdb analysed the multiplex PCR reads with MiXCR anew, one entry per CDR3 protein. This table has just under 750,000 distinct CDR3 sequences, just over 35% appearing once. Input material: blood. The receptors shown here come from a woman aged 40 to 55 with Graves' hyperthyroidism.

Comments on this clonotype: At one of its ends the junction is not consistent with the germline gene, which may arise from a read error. The DNA of the CDR3 is TGTGCATGGACTAGCGGGTTCCAAGAGACCCAGTACTTC. This sequence encodes CAWTSGFQETQYF. The chain is built from TRBV30 and TRBJ2-5; 11 bases map to TRBD2. The CDR3 is made up of 13 amino acids. Per the germline V gene, CDR1 is GTSNPN and CDR2 is SVGIG (reference sequence).

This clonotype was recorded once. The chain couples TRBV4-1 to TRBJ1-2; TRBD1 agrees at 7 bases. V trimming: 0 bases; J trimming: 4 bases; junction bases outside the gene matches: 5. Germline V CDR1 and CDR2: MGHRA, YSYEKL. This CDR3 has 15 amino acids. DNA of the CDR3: TGCGCCAGCAGCCAAGATTCGGGACAGTCCTATGGCTACACCTTC. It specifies CASSQDSGQSYGYTF.

The CDR3 sequence is CASSLDDKETQYF. Written as DNA, the CDR3 is TGCGCCAGCAGCTTGGATGACAAAGAGACCCAGTACTTC. The chain has TRBV5-1 and TRBJ2-5; D gene ambiguous. The ends were cut back, 0 bases at V and 3 bases at J, with 6 bases in the middle. Germline CDR1 SGHRS, CDR2 YFSETQ. This CDR3 spans 13 amino acids.

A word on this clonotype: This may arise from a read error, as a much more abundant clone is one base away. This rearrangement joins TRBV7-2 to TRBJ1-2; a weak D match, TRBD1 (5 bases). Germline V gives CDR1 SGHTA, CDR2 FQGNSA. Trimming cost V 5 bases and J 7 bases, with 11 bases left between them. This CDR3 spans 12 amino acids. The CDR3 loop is CASSPDNPGYTF. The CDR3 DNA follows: TGTGCCAGCAGCCCGGACAACCCTGGCTACACCTTC.

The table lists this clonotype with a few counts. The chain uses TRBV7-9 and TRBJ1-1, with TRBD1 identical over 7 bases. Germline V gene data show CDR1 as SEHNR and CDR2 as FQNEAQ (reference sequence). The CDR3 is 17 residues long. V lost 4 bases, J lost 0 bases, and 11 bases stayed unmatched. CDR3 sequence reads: CASSWGRGHPLNTEAFF. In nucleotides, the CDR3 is TGTGCCAGCAGCTGGGGGAGGGGGCATCCCCTGAACACTGAAGCTTTCTTT.

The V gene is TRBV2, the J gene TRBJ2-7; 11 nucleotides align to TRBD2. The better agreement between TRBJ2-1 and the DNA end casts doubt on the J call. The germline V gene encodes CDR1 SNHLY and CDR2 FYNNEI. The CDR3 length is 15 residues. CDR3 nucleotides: TGTGCCAGCAGTACACTAGCGGGGGCGACCAATGAGCAGTTCTTC. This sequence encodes CASSTLAGATNEQFF.

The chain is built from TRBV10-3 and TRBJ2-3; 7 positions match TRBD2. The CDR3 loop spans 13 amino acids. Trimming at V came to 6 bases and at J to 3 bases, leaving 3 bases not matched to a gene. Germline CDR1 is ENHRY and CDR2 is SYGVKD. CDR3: CAISGGKTDTQYF. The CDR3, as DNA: TGTGCCATCAGCGGGGGGAAGACAGATACGCAGTATTTT.

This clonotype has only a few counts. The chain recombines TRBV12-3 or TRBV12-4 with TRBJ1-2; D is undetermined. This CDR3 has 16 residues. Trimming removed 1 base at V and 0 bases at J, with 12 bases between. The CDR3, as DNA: TGTGCCAGCAGTTTAGTCGCGGTATCCCCTAACTATGGCTACACCTTC. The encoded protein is CASSLVAVSPNYGYTF.

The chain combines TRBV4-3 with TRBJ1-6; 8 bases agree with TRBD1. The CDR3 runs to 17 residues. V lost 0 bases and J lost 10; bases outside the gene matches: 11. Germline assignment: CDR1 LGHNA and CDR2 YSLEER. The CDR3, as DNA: TGCGCCAGCAGCCAAGATCCAGGGGGCGCAAAGGACTCACCCCTCCACTTT. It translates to CASSQDPGGAKDSPLHF.

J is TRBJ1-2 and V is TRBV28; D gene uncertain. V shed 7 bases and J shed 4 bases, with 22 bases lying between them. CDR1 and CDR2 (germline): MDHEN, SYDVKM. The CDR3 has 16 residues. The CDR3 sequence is CASIFRGGIPRYGYTF. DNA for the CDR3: TGTGCCAGCATCTTTCGGGGAGGGATTCCCCGCTATGGCTACACCTTC.

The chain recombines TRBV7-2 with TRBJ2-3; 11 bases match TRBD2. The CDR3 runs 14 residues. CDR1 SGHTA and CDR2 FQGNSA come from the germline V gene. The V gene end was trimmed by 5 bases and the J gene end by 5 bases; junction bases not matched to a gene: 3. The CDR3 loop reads CASSDLAGGDTQYF. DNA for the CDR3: TGTGCCAGCAGCGACCTAGCGGGGGGAGATACGCAGTATTTT.

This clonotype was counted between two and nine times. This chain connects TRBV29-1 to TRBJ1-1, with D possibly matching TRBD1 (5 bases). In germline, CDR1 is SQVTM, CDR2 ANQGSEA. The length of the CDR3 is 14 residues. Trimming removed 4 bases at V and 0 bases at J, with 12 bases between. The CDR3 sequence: CSVVVRDLNTEAFF. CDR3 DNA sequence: TGCAGCGTTGTCGTGAGGGACCTGAACACTGAAGCTTTCTTT.

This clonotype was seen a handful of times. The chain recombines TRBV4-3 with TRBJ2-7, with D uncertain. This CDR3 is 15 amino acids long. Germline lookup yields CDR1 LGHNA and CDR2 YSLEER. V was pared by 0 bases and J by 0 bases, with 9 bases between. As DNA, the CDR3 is TGCGCCAGCAGCCAAGATCCTCAGAACTCCTACGAGCAGTACTTC. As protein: CASSQDPQNSYEQYF.

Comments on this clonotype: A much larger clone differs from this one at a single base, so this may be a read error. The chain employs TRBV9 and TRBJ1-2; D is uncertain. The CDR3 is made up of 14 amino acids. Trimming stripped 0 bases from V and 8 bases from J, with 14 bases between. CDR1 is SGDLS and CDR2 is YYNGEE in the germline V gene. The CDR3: CASSVASGHGGYTF. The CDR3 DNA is TGTGCCAGCAGCGTAGCTTCTGGGCACGGCGGCTACACCTTC.

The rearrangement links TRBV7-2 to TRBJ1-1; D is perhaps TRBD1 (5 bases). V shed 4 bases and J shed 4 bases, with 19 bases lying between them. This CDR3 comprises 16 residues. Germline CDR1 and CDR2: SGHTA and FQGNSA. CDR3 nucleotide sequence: TGTGCCAGCAGCTCCTTGCTGGTGGGGCCCGGCACTGAAGCTTTCTTT. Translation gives CASSSLLVGPGTEAFF.

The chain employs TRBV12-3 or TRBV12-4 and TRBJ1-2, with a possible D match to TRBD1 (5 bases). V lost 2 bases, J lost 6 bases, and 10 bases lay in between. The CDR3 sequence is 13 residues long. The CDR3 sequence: CASSLSGFHGYTF. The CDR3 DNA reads TGTGCCAGCAGTTTATCAGGGTTCCATGGCTACACCTTC.

The DNA for the CDR3 is TGTGCCAGCAGCAGATCGACAGGGGGCGAGCAGTACTTC. Its protein is CASSRSTGGEQYF. This rearrangement joins TRBV9 to TRBJ2-7; TRBD1 agrees at 9 bases. Germline CDR1 SGDLS, CDR2 YYNGEE. V dropped 4 bases and J dropped 6; count of bases not matched to a gene: 5. The CDR3 totals 13 residues.

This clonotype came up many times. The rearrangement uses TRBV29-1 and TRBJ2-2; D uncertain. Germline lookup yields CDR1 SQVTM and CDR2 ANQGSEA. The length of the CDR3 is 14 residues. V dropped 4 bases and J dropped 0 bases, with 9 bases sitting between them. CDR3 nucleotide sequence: TGCAGCGTTGGTTCAGTCACGAACACCGGGGAGCTGTTTTTT. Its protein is CSVGSVTNTGELFF.